This T cell receptor (beta chain) was captured in a study of vaccination effects on CD4 cells after COVID-19. Comment on this clone: The antigen is unknown.

Investigators separated out CD4+ T cells once less than 11 days of culture had passed. The participants, recipients of two vaccine doses, got either BNT162b2 or mRNA-1273. The CDR3 is 13 amino acids. Trimming took 5 bases from V and 4 from J, leaving 9 bases between them. The germline V gene has CDR1 MNHEY and CDR2 SVGAGI. Whole-study results and caveats: Convalescent patients numbered few in the study; early post-infection timepoints were missing entirely. Nearly all vaccine-induced clones in healthy recipients recognized only SARS-CoV-2.

TCRdb keeps only in-frame clones here, not all; method: immunoSEQ multiplex PCR. The data contain fewer than 75,000 clones, around 73% of them singletons. Here the sequenced sample was CD4+ T cells from PBMCs cultured without peptide, taken after COVID-19 vaccination. The V and J genes are TRBV6-5 and TRBJ1-5, with D perhaps matching TRBD1 (5 bases). The origin of this receptor is a human donor who received a COVID-19 vaccine. The CDR3 nucleotides are TGTGCCAGCAGTAGGGACGGAAATCAGCCCCAGCATTTT. It is translated as CASSRDGNQPQHF.